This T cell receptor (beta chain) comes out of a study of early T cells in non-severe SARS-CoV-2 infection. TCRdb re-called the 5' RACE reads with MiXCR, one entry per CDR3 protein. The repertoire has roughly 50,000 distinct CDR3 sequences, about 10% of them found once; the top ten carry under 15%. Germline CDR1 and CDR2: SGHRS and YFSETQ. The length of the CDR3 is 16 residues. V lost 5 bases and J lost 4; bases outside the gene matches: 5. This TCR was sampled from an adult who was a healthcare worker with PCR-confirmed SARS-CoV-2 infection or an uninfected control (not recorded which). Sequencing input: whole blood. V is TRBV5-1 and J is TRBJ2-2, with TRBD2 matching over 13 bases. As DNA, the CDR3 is TGCGCCAGCAGTTCGGGACTAGCGGGACCCACCGGGGAGCTGTTTTTT. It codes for CASSSGLAGPTGELFF.